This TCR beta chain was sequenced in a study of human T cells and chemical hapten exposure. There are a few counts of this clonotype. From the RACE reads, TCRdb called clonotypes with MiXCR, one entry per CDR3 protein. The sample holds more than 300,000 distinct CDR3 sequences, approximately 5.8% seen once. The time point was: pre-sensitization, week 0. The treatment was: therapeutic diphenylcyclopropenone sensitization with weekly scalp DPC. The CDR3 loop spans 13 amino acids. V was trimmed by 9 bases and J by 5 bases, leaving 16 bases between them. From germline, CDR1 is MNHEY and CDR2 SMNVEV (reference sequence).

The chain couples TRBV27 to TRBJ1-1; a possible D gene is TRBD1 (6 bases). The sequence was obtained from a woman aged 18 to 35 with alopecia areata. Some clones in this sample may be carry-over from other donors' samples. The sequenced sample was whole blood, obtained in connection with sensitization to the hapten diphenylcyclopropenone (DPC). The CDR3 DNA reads TGTGCCAGTCTCAACAGGGAAGGAACTGAAGCTTTCTTT. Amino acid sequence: CASLNREGTEAFF.